The rows below give T cell receptor beta chains drawn from one sample of a study of technical replicates of blood from a handful of donors. Assay: immunoSEQ multiplex PCR; the TCRdb copy retains only in-frame clones and omits some. The sample shows under 85,000 clones, 85% to 95% of them seen only once. The source material was T cells isolated from PBMCs. The receptor set was obtained from a human donor in good health. The CDR3 runs from the conserved cysteine through the conserved F or W. The D gene is left open where the match is weak.

cdr3_length v_call d_call cdr3_aa
15 TRBV7-2 . CASSLVRGSDETQYF
14 TRBV7-3 TRBD1 CASDLGTGGDEQFF
13 TRBV30 . CAWSVYLDNGYTF
15 TRBV5-1 TRBD1 CASSLAQGQDYGYTF
16 TRBV9 TRBD2 CASSARRASGSYEQYF
16 TRBV10-2 . CASSENGRVLTDTQYF
14 TRBV5-1 . CASSLGMGGAEAFF
15 TRBV13 . CASSWIASRTGELFF
15 TRBV11-2 TRBD1 CASSFRTGAGNTIYF
14 TRBV28 . CASSLWQGFNEQFF
15 TRBV10-3 . CAISESGGFSTEAFF
14 TRBV5-1 TRBD1 CASSLDRGHNEQFF
15 TRBV19 TRBD1 CASSTDRGLFFGYTF
17 TRBV4-3 TRBD1 CASSHMTGTSGANVLTF
15 TRBV10-3 TRBD2 CAISTSGRAGDTQYF
16 TRBV30 TRBD2 CAWSVASGRVTDTQYF
20 TRBV28 . CASSSLLAGGRHGSTDTQYF
13 TRBV30 . CAWSIDSNTEAFF
14 TRBV18 TRBD1 CASSSGTGYETQYF
15 TRBV5-6 TRBD2 CASIPVGAGVREQYF
17 TRBV19 . CASSISLALRNNQPQHF
17 TRBV19 TRBD1 CASSIDLEQGIVDTQYF
15 TRBV9 TRBD1 CASSVGTGTAETQYF
15 TRBV18 . CASSPREGPNEKLFF
16 TRBV9 TRBD2 CASSVDGAGGVDTQYF
15 TRBV11-3 . CASSLLGASDYEQFF
16 TRBV7-8 . CASSLAMVQDPYEQYF
12 TRBV29-1 TRBD2 CSAPGGAYEQYF
16 TRBV7-9 TRBD2 CASSPLAGGLYNEQFF
15 TRBV2 . CASSVRGPNTGELFF
11 TRBV19 . CATGTFTEAFF
13 TRBV6-5 . CASSIGGNQPQHF
14 TRBV19 . CASSIVGESDGYTF
14 TRBV6-6 TRBD1 CASSLQGAREKLFF
11 TRBV20-1 . CSARLAETQYF
14 TRBV5-1 TRBD1 CASWGQGFTDTQYF
13 TRBV7-8 . CASSFRGRYEQYF
14 TRBV28 TRBD2 CASSFPGLEGEQYF
15 TRBV4-1 TRBD2 CASSQDIIQREAKFF
16 TRBV30 TRBD1 CAWSGTGGVLGETQYF
16 TRBV5-8 TRBD2 CASSLRASGSTDTQYF
15 TRBV15 . CATSRDRGVGYGYTF
15 TRBV6-5 . CASSGGNVGVYEQYF
12 TRBV7-2 . CASSLGPLEAFF
15 TRBV11-3 TRBD2 CASNYPGLEPDTQYF